This T cell receptor (beta chain) was documented in a study of T cells in Graves' hyperthyroidism and ophthalmopathy. On this clonotype itself: Its antigen is not identified.

Study conclusions and caveats: Ophthalmopathy was separated from stable hyperthyroidism by a 13 V-J model.

TCR beta CDR3 sequences were amplified from RNA transcripts. The primer set for the first-round RT-PCR of the TCR CDR3 was HTBI. In TCRdb, the multiplex PCR reads were re-called with MiXCR into one record per CDR3 protein. The data contain about 520,000 distinct CDR3 sequences, approximately 25% of them seen just once; the ten biggest clones take up approximately 10%. Investigators excluded patients with uncontrolled infection, other autoimmune disease, pregnancy or lactation. Fresh peripheral blood, approximately 9.1 ml, was the source of the PBMCs. This CDR3 has 11 amino acids. Trimming removed 3 bases from V and 7 bases from J, with 6 bases in between.

This TCR was sampled from a woman in her twenties or thirties with Graves' ophthalmopathy. The sample taken for sequencing was blood. The chain joins TRBV12-3 or TRBV12-4 to TRBJ1-1; D unresolved. The DNA of the CDR3 is TGTGCCAGCAGTTTCCGCTTTGAAGCTTTCTTT. Translation: CASSFRFEAFF.